This T cell receptor (beta chain) was recorded in a study of graft-versus-host responses after intestinal transplantation. Study summary: Recipients were given multivisceral, liver-intestinal, or isolated intestinal transplants.

CFSE-labeled responder cells (around 200,000) were plated with around 200,000 irradiated, violet-dye-labeled stimulator cells. The assay was immunoSEQ multiplex PCR, and TCRdb's table has in-frame clones only and misses some. The sample includes around 5,100 clones, roughly 30% of them seen just once. Study conclusions and caveats: With peak circulating GvH clone levels came an association with early post-transplant HvG declines. Within the allografts of patients who had graft-donor T cell macrochimerism, graft-versus-host to host-versus-graft clonal ratios were high.

V shed 2 bases and J shed 0 bases, with 14 bases lying between them. Germline values: CDR1 SGHRS, CDR2 YFSETQ. The length of the CDR3 is 16 residues. Sequencing used alloreactive CD8+ T cells from a mixed lymphocyte reaction culture, obtained before transplantation. Subset denoted: CFSE-low proliferating T cells sorted from approximately 6-day pre-transplant mixed lymphocyte reaction (GvH or HvG direction). This receptor was obtained from a human patient who was an organ donor for intestinal transplantation. This sequence joins TRBV5-1 and TRBJ1-2; tentative D call: TRBD1 (6 bases). CDR3 in amino acids: CASSFYTRQANYGYTF. The CDR3 bases are TGCGCCAGCAGCTTTTACACAAGACAGGCTAACTATGGCTACACCTTC.